What follows are 18 T cell receptor beta chains derived from one specimen sequenced in a study of Ad26.COV2.S vaccination and SARS-CoV-2 variants. Clones were sequenced by immunoSEQ multiplex PCR, and TCRdb holds only the in-frame ones, with some missing. Here the sample spans a few hundred thousand clones, 85% to 90% being singletons. The treatment was: roughly 19 received Ad26.COV2.S at low or high dose, single or two shots; 5 received placebo; per-sample allocation not given. Vaccine and placebo recipients were sampled on day 63 after the first injection. The specimen was peripheral blood, collected in a trial of Ad26.COV2.S vaccine versus placebo. All receptors derive from a person between 18 and 65 years old who received the Ad26.COV2.S COVID-19 vaccine or a placebo.

This rearrangement joins TRBV7-2 to TRBJ1-2; D is unresolved. Germline CDR1 is SGHTA and CDR2 is FQGNSA. The CDR3 extends over 11 amino acids. V lost 6 bases and J 4 bases, leaving 6 bases between the germline ends. CDR3 protein: CASSFAYGYTF. CDR3 in DNA: TGTGCCAGCAGTTTTGCCTATGGCTACACCTTC.

V gene TRBV2 combines with J gene TRBJ2-1, with 7 bases lining up with TRBD2. There are 15 residues in the CDR3. Germline V gene lookup returns CDR1 SNHLY and CDR2 FYNNEI. V trimming: 3 bases; J trimming: 4 bases; junction bases outside the gene matches: 6. The DNA for the CDR3 is TGTGCCAGCAGTGACGGCCTAGCGGCATACAATGAGCAGTTCTTC. As protein: CASSDGLAAYNEQFF.

The rearrangement joins TRBV24-1 to TRBJ2-1, with 14 bases aligning to TRBD2. There are 18 residues in the CDR3. From germline, CDR1 is KGHDR and CDR2 SFDVKD. Trimming at V came to 2 bases and at J to 7 bases, leaving 9 bases not matched to a gene. The CDR3 sequence is CATSDSSPGLAGANEQFF. DNA for the CDR3: TGTGCCACCAGTGATTCTTCACCGGGACTAGCGGGAGCGAATGAGCAGTTCTTC.

This sequence joins TRBV7-9 and TRBJ1-2; D perhaps matches TRBD1 (5 bases). Germline loops: CDR1 SEHNR, CDR2 FQNEAQ (reference sequence). V was shortened by 1 base and J by 6 bases, with 15 bases between the two germline ends. This CDR3 has 15 amino acids. The CDR3 nucleotides are TGTGCCAGCAGCTTAGTATGGGGCAGGGAAGATGGCTACACCTTC. It is translated as CASSLVWGREDGYTF.

The genes are TRBV5-6 and TRBJ2-7; D uncertain. Trimming took off 1 base at V and 1 base at J, with 18 bases between the two ends. CDR1 SGHDT and CDR2 YYEEEE come from the germline V gene. This CDR3 has 17 residues. The DNA for the CDR3 is TGTGCCAGCAGCTTGCCCCGCGGCAGAAGCTTATCCTACGAGCAGTACGTC. This sequence encodes CASSLPRGRSLSYEQYV.

This chain links TRBV7-3 with TRBJ1-3; possible D gene TRBD1, 5 bases. Trimming pared 5 bases from V and 3 bases from J, leaving 11 bases between. This CDR3 comprises 14 residues. Germline lookup yields CDR1 SGHTA and CDR2 FQGTGA. The CDR3 DNA sequence: TGTGCCAGCAGCGTTAGGAGGGGTGGAAACACCATATATTTT. It codes for CASSVRRGGNTIYF.

This rearrangement joins TRBV27 to TRBJ1-4; no reliable D call. This CDR3 has 10 amino acids. The V gene's germline CDR1 is MNHEY and CDR2 SMNVEV (reference sequence). Deletions cut 9 bases from V and 7 bases from J, with 6 bases between. The CDR3 region has the DNA TGTGCCAGGGGAAGTGAAAAACTGTTTTTT. The encoded protein is CARGSEKLFF.

This chain connects TRBV11-2 to TRBJ1-2; D call uncertain. The CDR3 runs to 12 residues. Germline V gives CDR1 SGHAT, CDR2 FQNNGV. V dropped 1 base and J dropped 5 bases, with 5 bases sitting between them. CDR3 nucleotide sequence: TGTGCCAGCAGCTTAGGCGGGTATGGCTACACCTTC. Protein sequence: CASSLGGYGYTF. Drawing the rest from reference TRBV11-2 and TRBJ1-2, the complete variable domain is EAGVAQSPRYKIIEKRQSVAFWCNPISGHATLYWYQQILGQGPKLLIQFQNNGVVDDSQLPKDRFSAERLKGVDSTLKIQPAKLEDSAVYLCASSLGGYGYTFGSGTRLTVV.

This chain connects TRBV18 to TRBJ2-3; no firm D call. The V and J ends lost 0 bases and 0 bases respectively, with 4 bases between them. CDR1 and CDR2 from the germline V gene are KGHSH and LQKENI. This CDR3 is 14 amino acids long. This chain's CDR3 is CASSPPSSTDTQYF. The CDR3 coding sequence is TGTGCCAGCTCACCACCTTCTAGCACAGATACGCAGTATTTT.

The chain links TRBV14 to TRBJ2-1; D perhaps matches TRBD1 (6 bases). The CDR3 sequence is 15 residues long. In germline, CDR1 is SGHDN, CDR2 FVKESK. The germline V and J ends were trimmed by 1 base and 12 bases, with 19 bases remaining between them. CDR3 in amino acids: CASSQVQGVQLGQFF. As DNA, the CDR3 is TGTGCCAGCAGCCAAGTACAGGGAGTGCAATTGGGGCAGTTCTTC.

This clone was observed once. The V gene is TRBV10-3, the J gene TRBJ2-7, with D perhaps TRBD1 (5 bases). Germline assignment: CDR1 ENHRY and CDR2 SYGVKD. V was pared by 7 bases and J by 5 bases, with 21 bases between. This CDR3 spans 15 amino acids. The CDR3 sequence is CAIKRGWRRIHEQYF. CDR3 in DNA: TGTGCCATCAAAAGGGGCTGGAGACGAATTCACGAGCAGTACTTC.

V and J are TRBV29-1 and TRBJ1-1; 8 bases agree with TRBD1. CDR3 length: 13 residues. CDR1 is SQVTM, CDR2 ANQGSEA, per germline. The V segment lost 3 bases and the J segment 3 bases; nucleotides outside the gene matches: 3. CDR3: CSVDRGLDTEAFF. CDR3 in DNA: TGCAGCGTTGACAGGGGGCTAGACACTGAAGCTTTCTTT.

This rearrangement joins TRBV11-2 to TRBJ1-1; TRBD1 is a possible D gene (6 bases). V gave up 3 bases and J gave up 3 bases, with 8 bases separating them. Looked up from germline, CDR1 is SGHAT and CDR2 is FQNNGV. CDR3 size: 13 residues. The DNA for the CDR3 is TGTGCCAGCAGCTTCCCAGGGGACACTGAAGCTTTCTTT. Amino acids: CASSFPGDTEAFF. Full variable domain (outside the CDR3, taken from reference TRBV11-2 and TRBJ1-1): EAGVAQSPRYKIIEKRQSVAFWCNPISGHATLYWYQQILGQGPKLLIQFQNNGVVDDSQLPKDRFSAERLKGVDSTLKIQPAKLEDSAVYLCASSFPGDTEAFFGQGTRLTVV.

The V gene is TRBV19, the J gene TRBJ1-2; TRBD1 aligns across 7 bases. The germline gives CDR1 LNHDA, CDR2 SQIVND (reference sequence). V was clipped by 7 bases and J by 8 bases; unmatched bases: 10. The CDR3 sequence is 13 residues long. The CDR3 loop reads CASINPRTGGYTF. The DNA of the CDR3 is TGTGCCAGTATCAATCCCCGGACAGGAGGCTACACCTTC. The variable domain in full, with the rest retrieved from reference TRBV19 and TRBJ1-2, is DGGITQSPKYLFRKEGQNVTLSCEQNLNHDAMYWYRQDPGQGLRLIYYSQIVNDFQKGDIAEGYSVSREKKESFPLTVTSAQKNPTAFYLCASINPRTGGYTFGSGTRLTVV.

V usage is TRBV6-2 or TRBV6-3 and J usage is TRBJ1-2; the D gene is possibly TRBD1 (5 bases). Trimming pared 6 bases from V and 4 bases from J, leaving 18 bases between. The CDR3 extends over 15 amino acids. Germline CDR1 is MNHEY and CDR2 is SVGEGT. The CDR3 DNA is TGTGCCAGCAGCTTTAATACCGGGACCTCCTATGGCTACACCTTC. This sequence encodes CASSFNTGTSYGYTF.

J is TRBJ2-1 and V is TRBV10-3; D is possibly TRBD1 (5 bases). The V end was cut by 3 bases, the J end by 12 bases, with 12 bases between. The CDR3 runs 12 residues. Germline CDR1 is ENHRY and CDR2 is SYGVKD. CDR3 in DNA: TGTGCCATCAGTGACTCAGGGTTGGGGCAGTTCTTC. Its protein is CAISDSGLGQFF.

This rearrangement joins TRBV12-3 or TRBV12-4 to TRBJ2-3; D is undetermined. The CDR3 extends over 13 amino acids. V lost 3 bases, J lost 0 bases, and 4 bases lay in between. CDR3 in DNA: TGTGCCAGCAGTTTTTCAAGCACAGATACGCAGTATTTT. Protein product: CASSFSSTDTQYF.

V is TRBV18 and J is TRBJ1-2; D not certain. The V gene's germline CDR1 is KGHSH and CDR2 LQKENI. The CDR3 is made up of 13 amino acids. V was pared by 3 bases and J by 4 bases, with 9 bases between. CDR3 loop: CASSPAPAYGYTF. The CDR3 DNA sequence: TGTGCCAGCTCACCGGCTCCCGCCTATGGCTACACCTTC.